These T cell receptor beta chains were read from a single sample in a study of cytomegalovirus exposure and HLA in healthy donors. TCRdb's copy holds only in-frame clones and misses some; the assay was immunoSEQ multiplex PCR. This sample has roughly 140,000 clones, with more than 75% found just once. The sequenced sample consisted of PBMCs. These TCRs come from a female donor in good health and CMV-seronegative. CDR3s include the opening cysteine and the closing phenylalanine or tryptophan. The D gene is left open where the match is weak. Size is omitted from some rows. Given values are once, few, many or a class for expanded clones.

abundance	j_gene	d_gene	v_gene	CDR3nt	CDR3aa
NA	TRBJ1-4	TRBD1	TRBV4-3	TGCGCCAGCAGCCAGGACAGGGGTGGTGAAAAACTGTTTTTT	CASSQDRGGEKLFF
NA	TRBJ2-1	NA	TRBV9	TGTGCCAGCAGCGTAGGGGGGGAAGGAGGGAGGAATGAGCAGTTCTTC	CASSVGGEGGRNEQFF
NA	TRBJ2-7	NA	TRBV27	TGTGCCAGCGGTTTGAGTCCCCGATCCTACGAGCAGTACTTC	CASGLSPRSYEQYF
NA	TRBJ2-1	TRBD1	TRBV13	TGTGCCAGTCTAGGACAGGGCGTAAGCGGACCCTACAATGAGCAGTTCTTC	CASLGQGVSGPYNEQFF
few	TRBJ1-1	NA	TRBV10-2	TGCGCCAGCAGTGGGCAGATCCGCACTGAAGCTTTCTTT	CASSGQIRTEAFF
once	TRBJ2-1	NA	TRBV15	TGTGCCACCAGCAGAGAAGCTCTAGCGCTTGCAACCTACAATGAGCAGTTCTTC	CATSREALALATYNEQFF
NA	TRBJ1-1	NA	TRBV10-2	TGCGCCAGCTCCCCGAGTCTCACTGAAGCTTTCTTT	CASSPSLTEAFF
NA	TRBJ2-7	TRBD1	TRBV2	TGTGCCAGCAGTATCCAAGGACAGGCCTACGAGCAGTACTTC	CASSIQGQAYEQYF
NA	TRBJ1-2	NA	TRBV13	TGTGCCAGCAGCCGATTAGGTGGAGCAAATCGTCGTGGGGGGGGGAATGGCTACACCTTC	CASSRLGGANRRGGGNGYTF
NA	TRBJ1-2	TRBD1	TRBV5-1	TGCGCCAGCAGCTCCGGGACAGGGAAGGATGGCTACACCTTC	CASSSGTGKDGYTF
once	TRBJ2-7	TRBD1	TRBV27	TGTGCCAGCAGTCCCCTGGGACAGACCTACGAGCAGTACTTC	CASSPLGQTYEQYF
few	TRBJ1-4	NA	TRBV7-9	TGTGCCAGCAGCCTCAACCTCGGGAGAGACGAAAAACTGTTTTTT	CASSLNLGRDEKLFF
NA	TRBJ2-5	TRBD1	TRBV5-1	TGCGCCAGCAGCTTGGAGGGGGCCATGGAGACCCAGTACTTC	CASSLEGAMETQYF
NA	TRBJ1-5	NA	TRBV5-1	TGCGCCAGCAGCTTGGGGGGGGTGGGCAATCAGCCCCAGCATTTT	CASSLGGVGNQPQHF
NA	TRBJ2-2	TRBD2	TRBV14	TGTGCCAGCAGCCAAGTTAAGCGGGAGACTAACACCGGGGAGCTGTTTTTT	CASSQVKRETNTGELFF
few	TRBJ1-1	NA	TRBV29-1	TGCAGCGTTGGGGCAGACAGCTTGAACACTGAAGCTTTCTTT	CSVGADSLNTEAFF
NA	TRBJ1-5	NA	TRBV19	TGTGCCACGGGGGTGTTGGGACAGCCCCAGCATTTT	CATGVLGQPQHF
NA	TRBJ2-7	TRBD1	TRBV4-1	TGCGCCAGCAGCCAATACGAGACAGGGTCTGGGGAGCAGTACTTC	CASSQYETGSGEQYF
NA	TRBJ2-5	NA	TRBV6-1	TGTGCCAGCACTGAAGGTATCCAAGAGACCCAGTACTTC	CASTEGIQETQYF
NA	TRBJ2-1	NA	TRBV7-9	TGTGCCAGCAGCTCTCCAGGGTCCTACAATGAGCAGTTCTTC	CASSSPGSYNEQFF
NA	TRBJ2-3	TRBD2	TRBV7-8	TGTGCCAGCAGCTTATCCTTCTCGCTAGCGGGGGGAGAAGATACGCAGTATTTT	CASSLSFSLAGGEDTQYF
NA	TRBJ2-1	TRBD2	TRBV5-4	TGTGCCAGCAGCTCCGACTCGAGCGGGACTTACAATGAGCAGTTCTTC	CASSSDSSGTYNEQFF
NA	TRBJ1-5	NA	TRBV19	TGTGCCAGTAGTATAGTATGGGGAGGGAATCAGCCCCAGCATTTT	CASSIVWGGNQPQHF
few	TRBJ2-7	NA	TRBV4-1	TGCGCCAGCAGCCATAGGCGGGATGGTAGCTACGAGCAGTACTTC	CASSHRRDGSYEQYF
NA	TRBJ1-1	NA	TRBV28	TGTGCCAGCACACGACAGGTCCCCACTGAAGCTTTCTTT	CASTRQVPTEAFF
NA	TRBJ2-1	TRBD2	TRBV5-4	TGTGCCAGCAGCTTGTGGGGTCTAGCGGGATTCTACAATGAGCAGTTCTTC	CASSLWGLAGFYNEQFF
NA	TRBJ2-2	NA	TRBV7-7	TGTGCTAGCAGCTTATCAGGGAACACCGGGGAGCTGTTTTTT	CASSLSGNTGELFF
few	TRBJ1-1	TRBD1	TRBV5-4	TGTGCCAGCAGCGAGGGACAGGGTCGTACTGAAGCTTTCTTT	CASSEGQGRTEAFF